The sequence of this T cell receptor beta chain was determined in a study of blood T cell repertoires in COVID-19. The method was immunoSEQ multiplex PCR; TCRdb's version includes in-frame clones alone and lacks a portion of them. The data hold 180,000 or so clones, with more than 80% observed a single time. The CDR3 has 20 residues. Germline loops: CDR1 LNHDA, CDR2 SQIVND (reference sequence). V lost 1 base and J lost 3; bases outside the gene matches: 14. The gene calls are TRBV19 and TRBJ2-6, with 8 nucleotides matching TRBD2. This receptor was identified in a woman aged 55-69 years with acute or convalescent COVID-19. The sample taken for sequencing was peripheral blood. In nucleotides, the CDR3 is TGTGCCAGTAGTATAGGTAGGATTAGCGGGAAGGCTCTTGGGGCCAACGTCCTGACTTTC. It encodes CASSIGRISGKALGANVLTF. Looking up the rest from reference TRBV19 and TRBJ2-6 gives the full variable domain: DGGITQSPKYLFRKEGQNVTLSCEQNLNHDAMYWYRQDPGQGLRLIYYSQIVNDFQKGDIAEGYSVSREKKESFPLTVTSAQKNPTAFYLCASSIGRISGKALGANVLTFGAGSRLTVL.